A selection of T cell receptor beta chains follows, all from one sample in a study of blood T cell repertoires in COVID-19. Sequencing was performed with immunoSEQ multiplex PCR; in TCRdb, only in-frame clones are kept and a portion is missing. The sample records about 140,000 clones, just under 85% being singletons. The sample comprised PBMCs or T cells enriched from blood (not recorded which). The receptors come from a woman aged 45-60 years with acute COVID-19. The CDR3 runs from the conserved cysteine through the conserved F or W. D genes are given only for firm matches. Not all rows give a size; the values are once, few, many and, for expanded clones, a class.

>TRBV27|.|TRBJ2-1|.
CASSPGDYNEQFF
TGTGCCAGCAGCCCGGGGGATTACAATGAGCAGTTCTTC
>TRBV4-2|.|TRBJ2-7|.
CASSQERATVSYEQYF
TGTGCCAGCAGCCAAGAGCGGGCGACCGTTAGCTACGAGCAGTACTTC
>TRBV10-3|medium-sized|TRBJ2-3|TRBD2
CATTGTSGTDTQYF
TGTGCCACTACCGGGACTAGCGGCACAGATACGCAGTATTTT
>TRBV7-3|few|TRBJ1-2|.
CASSHQGTGGYTF
TGTGCCAGCAGCCATCAGGGGACCGGTGGCTACACCTTC
>TRBV3-1/TRBV3-2|.|TRBJ1-4|TRBD1
CASSPTGLNEKLFF
TGTGCCAGCAGCCCGACAGGGCTTAATGAAAAACTGTTTTTT
>TRBV19|.|TRBJ1-2|TRBD1
CASSILDRGPGYGYTF
TGTGCCAGTAGTATCCTGGACAGGGGCCCAGGCTATGGCTACACCTTC
>TRBV29-1|.|TRBJ1-2|.
CSVDDRRTSVFGYTF
TGCAGCGTTGACGACAGGAGAACGTCTGTCTTTGGCTACACCTTC
>TRBV7-2|.|TRBJ2-3|TRBD2
CASSLGLAGETDTQYF
TGTGCCAGCAGCTTGGGACTAGCGGGAGAGACAGATACGCAGTATTTT
>TRBV7-3|once|TRBJ2-2|TRBD2
CASSERLAGVGELFF
TGTGCCAGCAGCGAGAGACTAGCGGGAGTCGGGGAGCTGTTTTTT
>TRBV21-1|.|TRBJ1-1|.
CASRSFIGHMNTEAFF
TGTGCCAGCAGATCTTTTATCGGACATATGAACACTGAAGCTTTCTTT
>TRBV2|.|TRBJ1-5|TRBD1
CASTDRVSQPQHF
TGTGCCAGCACCGACAGGGTTAGTCAGCCCCAGCATTTT
>TRBV18|.|TRBJ1-1|.
CASSPGGDSNTEAFF
TGTGCCAGCTCACCAGGAGGGGACTCGAACACTGAAGCTTTCTTT
>TRBV30|.|TRBJ1-1|.
CAWTGLTEAFF
TGTGCCTGGACAGGGTTAACTGAAGCTTTCTTT
>TRBV5-6|.|TRBJ1-3|.
CASSLARATHSGNTIYF
TGTGCCAGCAGCTTGGCGAGGGCTACTCACTCTGGAAACACCATATATTTT
>TRBV3-1/TRBV3-2|.|TRBJ2-5|TRBD2
CASSQGRVAGGETQYF
TGTGCCAGCAGCCAAGGGAGGGTAGCGGGAGGGGAGACCCAGTACTTC
>TRBV6-1|.|TRBJ1-2|.
CASSERGFYGYTF
TGTGCCAGCAGTGAAAGGGGGTTCTATGGCTACACCTTC
>TRBV7-8|few|TRBJ1-6|.
CASSERTANSPLHF
TGTGCCAGCAGCGAGAGGACAGCTAATTCACCCCTCCACTTT
>TRBV7-9|.|TRBJ1-2|TRBD1
CASSKTGGLYGYTF
TGTGCCAGCAGCAAAACAGGGGGCCTCTATGGCTACACCTTC
>TRBV11-3|.|TRBJ2-3|TRBD1
CASSPTGVTDTQYF
TGTGCCAGCAGCCCTACAGGGGTCACAGATACGCAGTATTTT
>TRBV18|.|TRBJ2-4|TRBD2
CASSPSSAGGLNIQYF
TGTGCCAGCTCACCATCGTCAGCGGGAGGGCTAAACATTCAGTACTTC